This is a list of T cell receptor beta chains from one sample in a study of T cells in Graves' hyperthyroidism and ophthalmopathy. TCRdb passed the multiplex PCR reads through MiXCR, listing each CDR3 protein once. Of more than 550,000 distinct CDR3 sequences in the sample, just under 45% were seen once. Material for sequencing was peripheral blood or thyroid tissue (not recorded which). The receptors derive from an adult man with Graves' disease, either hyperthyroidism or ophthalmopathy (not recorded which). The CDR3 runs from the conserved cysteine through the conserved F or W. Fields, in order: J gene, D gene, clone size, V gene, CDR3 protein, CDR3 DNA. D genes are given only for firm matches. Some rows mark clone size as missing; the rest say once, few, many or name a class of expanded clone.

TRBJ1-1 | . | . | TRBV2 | CASSVLGDEAFF | TGTGCCAGCAGTGTGCTGGGAGATGAAGCTTTCTTT
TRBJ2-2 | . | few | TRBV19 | CASSRTIGNTGELFF | TGTGCCAGTAGTCGGACTATCGGGAACACCGGGGAGCTGTTTTTT
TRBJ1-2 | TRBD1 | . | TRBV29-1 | CSVEFQGANGYTF | TGCAGCGTTGAATTCCAGGGGGCGAATGGCTACACCTTC
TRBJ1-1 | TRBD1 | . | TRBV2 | CASYKGASNTEAFF | TGTGCCAGTTACAAGGGGGCTAGTAACACTGAAGCTTTCTTT
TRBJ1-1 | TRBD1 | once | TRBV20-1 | CSALTGGTEAFF | TGCAGTGCTTTGACAGGGGGCACTGAAGCTTTCTTT
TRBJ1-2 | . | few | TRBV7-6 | CASSFQGTDGYTF | TGTGCCAGCAGCTTTCAGGGGACGGATGGCTACACCTTC
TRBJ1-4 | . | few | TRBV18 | CASSPAAAANEKLFF | TGTGCCAGCTCACCCGCAGCTGCAGCTAATGAAAAACTGTTTTTT
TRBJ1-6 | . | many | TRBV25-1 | CASKEGTYNSPLHF | TGTGCCAGCAAAGAAGGAACTTATAATTCACCCCTCCACTTT
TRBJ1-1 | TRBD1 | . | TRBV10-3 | CAISQITGTGGTEAFF | TGTGCCATCAGTCAAATTACCGGGACAGGGGGCACTGAAGCTTTCTTT
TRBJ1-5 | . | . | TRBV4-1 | CASSQLQGSGNQPQHF | TGCGCCAGCAGCCAATTACAGGGTAGTGGCAATCAGCCCCAGCATTTT
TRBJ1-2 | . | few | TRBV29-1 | CSVEIRRGALNYGYTF | TGCAGCGTTGAAATTAGAAGAGGGGCCTTAAACTATGGCTACACCTTC
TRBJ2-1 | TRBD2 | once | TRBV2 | CASSGGLGGLAGPEQFF | TGTGCCAGCAGTGGGGGTCTGGGCGGACTAGCGGGACCCGAGCAGTTCTTC
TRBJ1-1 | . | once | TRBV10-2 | CASSGYRERTEAFF | TGCGCCAGCAGTGGATACAGGGAAAGGACTGAAGCTTTCTTT
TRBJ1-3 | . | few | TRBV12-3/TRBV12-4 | CASSYPPRDTRNTIYF | TGTGCCAGCAGTTACCCTCCCCGGGACACTCGAAACACCATATATTTT
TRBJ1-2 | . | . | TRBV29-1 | CSFTGTANYGYTF | TGCAGCTTTACCGGGACGGCCAACTATGGCTACACCTTC
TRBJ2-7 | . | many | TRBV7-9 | CASKLGDEQYF | TGTGCCAGCAAACTAGGAGACGAGCAGTACTTC
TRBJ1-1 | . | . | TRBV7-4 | CASSQEVASTEAFF | TGTGCCAGCAGCCAAGAGGTAGCGAGCACTGAAGCTTTCTTT
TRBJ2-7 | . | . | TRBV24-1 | CATSDAFDERYF | TGTGCCACCAGTGATGCCTTTGACGAGCGGTACTTC
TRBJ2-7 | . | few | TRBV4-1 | CASSQDQSGPLSYEQYF | TGCGCCAGCAGCCAAGATCAATCGGGCCCACTCTCCTACGAGCAGTACTTC
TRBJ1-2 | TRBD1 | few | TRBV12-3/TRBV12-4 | CASSFNRGVGYTF | TGTGCCAGCAGTTTTAACAGGGGCGTTGGCTACACCTTC
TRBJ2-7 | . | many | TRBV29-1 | CSVAGTESYEQYF | TGCAGCGTCGCCGGGACGGAATCCTACGAGCAGTACTTC
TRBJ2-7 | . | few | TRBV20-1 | CSALGDGYEQYF | TGCAGTGCCCTGGGTGATGGCTACGAGCAGTACTTC
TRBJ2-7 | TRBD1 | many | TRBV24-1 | CATSEAGTGHEQYF | TGTGCCACCAGTGAGGCCGGGACAGGGCACGAGCAGTACTTC
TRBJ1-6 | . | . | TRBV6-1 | CASNGQHVLNSPLHF | TGTGCCAGCAACGGGCAACACGTCCTTAATTCACCCCTCCACTTT
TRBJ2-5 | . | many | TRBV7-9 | CASSSPPEETQYF | TGTGCCAGCAGCTCGCCGCCAGAAGAGACCCAGTACTTC
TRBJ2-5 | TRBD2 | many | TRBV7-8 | CASSTSGRESETQYF | TGTGCCAGCAGCACTAGCGGGAGGGAGTCGGAGACCCAGTACTTC
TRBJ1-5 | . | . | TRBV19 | CASTIGGGNQPQHF | TGTGCCAGTACCATTGGGGGGGGGAATCAGCCCCAGCATTTT
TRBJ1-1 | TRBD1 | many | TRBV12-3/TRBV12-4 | CASRRDRGYTEAFF | TGTGCCAGCAGGCGCGACAGGGGGTACACTGAAGCTTTCTTT
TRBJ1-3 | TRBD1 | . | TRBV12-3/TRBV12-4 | CASNNRGIGGNTIYF | TGTGCCAGCAACAACAGGGGTATCGGTGGAAACACCATATATTTT
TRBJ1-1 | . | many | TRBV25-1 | CASSFKWNTEAFF | TGTGCCAGCAGTTTTAAGTGGAACACTGAAGCTTTCTTT